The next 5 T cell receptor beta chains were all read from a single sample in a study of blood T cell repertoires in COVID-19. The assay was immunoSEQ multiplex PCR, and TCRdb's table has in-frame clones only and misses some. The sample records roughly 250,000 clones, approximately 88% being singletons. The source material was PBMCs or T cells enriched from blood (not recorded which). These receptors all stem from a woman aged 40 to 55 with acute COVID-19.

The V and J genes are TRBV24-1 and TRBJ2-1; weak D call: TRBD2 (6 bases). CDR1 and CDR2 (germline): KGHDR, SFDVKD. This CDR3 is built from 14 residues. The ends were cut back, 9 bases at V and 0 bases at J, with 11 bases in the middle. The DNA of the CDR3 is TGTGCCACCTCCCGGGGGACCTCCTACAATGAGCAGTTCTTC. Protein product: CATSRGTSYNEQFF.

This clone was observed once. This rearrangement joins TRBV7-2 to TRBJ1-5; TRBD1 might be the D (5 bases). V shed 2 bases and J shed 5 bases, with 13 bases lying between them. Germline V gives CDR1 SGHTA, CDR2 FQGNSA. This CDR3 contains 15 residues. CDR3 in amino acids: CASSLQGPSHQPQHF. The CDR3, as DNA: TGTGCCAGCAGCTTACAGGGTCCTTCCCATCAGCCCCAGCATTTT. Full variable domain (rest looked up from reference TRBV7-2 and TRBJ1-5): GAGVSQSPSNKVTEKGKDVELRCDPISGHTALYWYRQSLGQGLEFLIYFQGNSAPDKSGLPSDRFSAERTGGSVSTLTIQRTQQEDSAVYLCASSLQGPSHQPQHFGDGTRLSIL.

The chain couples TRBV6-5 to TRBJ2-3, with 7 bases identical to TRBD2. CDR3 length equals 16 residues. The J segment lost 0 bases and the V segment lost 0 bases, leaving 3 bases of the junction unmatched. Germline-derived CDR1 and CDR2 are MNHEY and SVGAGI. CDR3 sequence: CASSYSGRESTDTQYF. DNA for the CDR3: TGTGCCAGCAGTTACTCGGGGCGGGAGAGCACAGATACGCAGTATTTT.

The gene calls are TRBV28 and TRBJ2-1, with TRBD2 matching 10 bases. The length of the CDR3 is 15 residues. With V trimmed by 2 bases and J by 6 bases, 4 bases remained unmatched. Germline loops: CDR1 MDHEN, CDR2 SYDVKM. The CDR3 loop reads CASSLASGRGNEQFF. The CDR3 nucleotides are TGTGCCAGCAGTTTAGCTAGCGGGAGAGGCAATGAGCAGTTCTTC.

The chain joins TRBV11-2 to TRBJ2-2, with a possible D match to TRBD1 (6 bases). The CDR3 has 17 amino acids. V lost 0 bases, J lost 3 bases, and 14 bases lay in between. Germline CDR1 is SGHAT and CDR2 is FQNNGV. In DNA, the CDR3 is TGTGCCAGCAGCTTAGAATTGCACAGGGCGGACACCGGGGAGCTGTTTTTT. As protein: CASSLELHRADTGELFF.